One and the same sample provided the 11 T cell receptor beta chains below, sequenced in a study of cytomegalovirus exposure and HLA in healthy donors. In the PCR, 60 Vbeta and 13 Jbeta primers were used. The repertoire was sequenced with immunoSEQ multiplex PCR; TCRdb's copy has only in-frame clones and lacks some. The table lists about 200,000 clones, roughly 80% of them singletons, with 4.5% to 7% in the top ten. The source material was PBMCs. The source of these receptors is a man in his forties or fifties in good health and CMV-seropositive.

The chain is built from TRBV4-1 and TRBJ1-2; TRBD1 might be the D (6 bases). Germline V lookup: CDR1 MGHRA, CDR2 YSYEKL. The CDR3 extends over 12 amino acids. With 5 bases removed from V and 8 bases from J, the gap between germline ends came to 12 bases. CDR3 DNA sequence: TGCGCCAGCAGCTGGGGGGGGGCAGGCTACACCTTC. It yields the protein CASSWGGAGYTF.

The rearrangement uses TRBV25-1 and TRBJ1-2, with TRBD1 as a possible D gene (5 bases). CDR1 MGHDK and CDR2 SYGVNS come from the germline V gene. V was clipped by 10 bases and J by 8 bases, with 20 bases between them. There are 13 residues in the CDR3. The CDR3 bases are TGTGCCACCAGAAACCGGACATTCGGGGGCTACACCTTC. Its translation is CATRNRTFGGYTF.

This sequence joins TRBV11-1 and TRBJ2-1, with D possibly TRBD2 on 6 matching bases. The CDR3 totals 14 residues. V was shortened by 5 bases and J by 7 bases, with 15 bases between the two germline ends. Germline V gene lookup returns CDR1 SGHAT and CDR2 FQDESV (reference sequence). Written as DNA, the CDR3 is TGTGCCAGCAGCCCCCCGGGGGTGCGGAATGAGCAGTTCTTC. Protein: CASSPPGVRNEQFF.

This clone appeared once. This CDR3 reads CASSPPDRGNYGYTF. CDR3 sequence (DNA): TGTGCCAGCTCACCCCCGGACAGGGGTAACTATGGCTACACCTTC. The chain links TRBV18 to TRBJ1-2; 9 nucleotides line up with TRBD1. With 3 bases clipped from V and 1 base from J, the junction kept 3 bases outside the gene matches. Germline CDR1 is KGHSH and CDR2 is LQKENI. CDR3 length: 15 residues.

The genes are TRBV15 and TRBJ1-1; 9 bases match TRBD1. CDR1 and CDR2 (germline): LNHNV, YYDKDF (reference sequence). The CDR3 contains 15 residues. Trimming at V came to 4 bases and at J to 11 bases, leaving 14 bases not matched to a gene. Here the CDR3 reads CATSTYSQGADEAFF. DNA for the CDR3: TGTGCCACCAGCACCTATTCACAGGGGGCGGACGAGGCTTTCTTT.

The J gene is TRBJ2-1, the V gene TRBV5-1, with TRBD2 as a possible D gene (5 bases). Trimming shortened V by 5 bases and J by 7 bases, and 13 bases separated the two germline ends. This CDR3 contains 13 residues. Germline CDR1 SGHRS, CDR2 YFSETQ. The CDR3 loop is CASSVLAGNEQFF. The CDR3, as DNA: TGCGCCAGCAGTGTGCTAGCAGGTAATGAGCAGTTCTTC.

The chain joins TRBV7-2 to TRBJ2-5; D unresolved. The J call may be mistaken, given a closer DNA end match to TRBJ2-7. CDR3 length equals 12 residues. Germline CDR1 SGHTA, CDR2 FQGNSA. In DNA, the CDR3 is TGTGCCAGCAGCTTCCAGAACTACGAGCAGTACTTC. Translating it yields CASSFQNYEQYF.

The chain uses TRBV7-9 and TRBJ2-7; D may be TRBD1 (5 bases). In germline, CDR1 is SEHNR, CDR2 FQNEAQ (reference sequence). The ends were cut back, 4 bases at V and 0 bases at J, with 7 bases in the middle. This CDR3 is built from 13 residues. The CDR3 protein is CASSWGGSYEQYF. In nucleotides, the CDR3 is TGTGCCAGCAGCTGGGGCGGCTCCTACGAGCAGTACTTC.

This clone appeared a single time. J is TRBJ1-1 and V is TRBV6-5; no clear D gene. V was clipped by 2 bases and J by 3 bases, with 13 bases between them. From germline, CDR1 is MNHEY and CDR2 SVGAGI. This CDR3 spans 15 amino acids. CDR3 DNA: TGTGCCAGCAGTTACGGGTTGACAACTGACACTGAAGCTTTCTTT. Its translation is CASSYGLTTDTEAFF.

The V gene is TRBV11-3, the J gene TRBJ1-4; 7 positions agree with TRBD1. The CDR3 runs to 18 residues. Germline V gene sequence: CDR1 SGHNT, CDR2 YENEEA. The V and J ends lost 3 bases and 4 bases, in that order; junction bases with no gene match: 14. The CDR3 loop is CASSLVMTGQPVNEKLFF. The CDR3, as DNA: TGTGCCAGCAGCTTGGTTATGACGGGACAGCCCGTTAATGAAAAACTGTTTTTT.

The genes are TRBV9 and TRBJ1-1, with a possible D match to TRBD1 (5 bases). The CDR3 consists of 15 residues. In germline, CDR1 is SGDLS, CDR2 YYNGEE. The germline V and J ends were trimmed by 2 bases and 4 bases, with 15 bases remaining between them. CDR3 residues: CASSVDSRAATEAFF. For the CDR3, the DNA is TGTGCCAGCAGCGTCGATAGCAGGGCCGCCACTGAAGCTTTCTTT.